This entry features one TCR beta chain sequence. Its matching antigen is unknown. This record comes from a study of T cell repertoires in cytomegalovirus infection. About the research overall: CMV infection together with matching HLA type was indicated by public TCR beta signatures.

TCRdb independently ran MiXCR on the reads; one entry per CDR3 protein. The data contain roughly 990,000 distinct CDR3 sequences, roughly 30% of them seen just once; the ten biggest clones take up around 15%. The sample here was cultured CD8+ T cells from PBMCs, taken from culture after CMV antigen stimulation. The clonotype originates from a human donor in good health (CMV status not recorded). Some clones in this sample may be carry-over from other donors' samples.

CDR3 loop: CASSFTGNQDTEAFF. The CDR3 DNA sequence: TGTGCCAGCAGCTTTACAGGGAATCAGGACACTGAAGCTTTCTTT. The V and J genes are TRBV5-5 and TRBJ1-1, with a tentative D call TRBD1 (6 bases). The CDR3 has 15 amino acids. In germline, CDR1 is SGHKS, CDR2 YYEKEE (reference sequence). V was trimmed by 2 bases and J by 3 bases, leaving 14 bases between them.